This record covers a single TCR beta chain. The source of the sample is a study of cytomegalovirus exposure and HLA in healthy donors. This CDR3 is built from 14 residues. Germline CDR1 SGHTA, CDR2 FQGNSA. V dropped 1 base and J dropped 8 bases, with 9 bases sitting between them. Vbeta (60) and Jbeta (13) primers were used in the PCR. In the authors' methods: An analysis that came later counted 70 million to 100 million unique TCR beta chains, approximately 9.9 million shared. Sequencing used immunoSEQ multiplex PCR; TCRdb keeps in-frame clones, though not all of them. V and J calls plus clone size are reproduced from that table; the DNA served to infer D and trimming. This sample has 200,000 to 250,000 clones, with roughly 91% found just once.

This chain links TRBV7-2 with TRBJ1-6; D remains unclear. The sample comprised PBMCs. This receptor was identified in a woman aged 18-29 years in good health and CMV-seronegative. As DNA, the CDR3 is TGTGCCAGCAGCTTAGTAGGCGGTGATTCACCCCTCCACTTT. This sequence encodes CASSLVGGDSPLHF.